This TCR beta chain was recovered during a study of cytomegalovirus exposure and HLA in healthy donors. Background on the study: An earlier analysis found under 130 million unique TCR beta sequences from 150 million to 200 million T cells.

Points on this clone: No antigen is known for it.

It was with 60 Vbeta and 13 Jbeta primers that the PCR ran. Some clones are missing from TCRdb's copy, which holds only in-frame ones; the method was immunoSEQ multiplex PCR. The sample has 100,000 to 150,000 clones; about 74% are singletons. Regarding the study as a whole: Previous analysis showed most TCR beta V segments were productive about 90% or about 30% of the time. The study put some 150 TCR beta chains on its list as cytomegalovirus-associated.

This CDR3 has 16 residues. The trim removed 0 bases at V and 5 bases at J, leaving 4 bases unmatched. CDR1 and CDR2 from the germline V gene are KGHSH and LQKENI. This sequence originates from a woman in her 50s in good health and CMV-seropositive. The chain is built from TRBV18 and TRBJ2-5; 12 bases line up with TRBD1. Material: PBMCs. The CDR3 sequence is CASSPPGTGGVETQYF. In nucleotides, the CDR3 is TGTGCCAGCTCACCACCCGGGACAGGGGGCGTCGAGACCCAGTACTTC.